This T cell receptor (beta chain) originates from a study of T cells after yellow fever vaccination. About the study: Each low-cell-number fraction was prepared by means of SMART-Seq v4 Ultra Low Input.

In regard to this clonotype: Antigen specificity is unknown.

TCR cDNA, made by 5'RACE template switching, carried an added universal primer site and UMIs. Each CDR3 protein is one row after TCRdb ran MiXCR on the 5' RACE reads. The profile covers roughly 400,000 distinct CDR3 sequences, with about 17% appearing a single time and roughly a sixth taken by the ten largest. Germline CDR1 reads DFQATT; CDR2 reads SNEGSKA (reference sequence). This CDR3 comprises 15 residues. Trimming cost V 3 bases and J 4 bases; bases outside gene matches: 8. Whole-study results and caveats: Clones from primary vaccination mostly reappeared after the booster (about 97% CD4, over 85% CD8).

This clonotype was obtained from a man in his late teens or twenties who received the YFV17D yellow fever vaccine. The chain uses TRBV20-1 and TRBJ2-7, with 11 bases lining up with TRBD1. The sequencing here drew on PBMCs, taken before the yellow fever booster vaccination. This CDR3 reads CSASPDRGRDYEQYV. DNA for the CDR3: TGCAGTGCTAGTCCGGACAGGGGGCGCGATTACGAGCAGTACGTC.